This T cell receptor (beta chain) emerged from a study of molecular identifiers for immune sequencing clone quantification. Overall study: In the replicates, RNA derived from around 20,000 or 99,000 naive CD8 cells was divided into five parts, and four were sequenced.

In germline, CDR1 is SQVTM, CDR2 ANQGSEA. This CDR3 contains 12 residues. J was trimmed by 3 bases and V by 4 bases; bases with no gene match: 2. Previously described methods and listed TCR primers were used for bulk TCR libraries. In TCRdb, the PCR reads were re-called with MiXCR into one record per CDR3 protein. Among tens of thousands of distinct CDR3 sequences listed, 15% to 20% were seen once. Details on this clonotype: Antigen unknown.

General study findings and limits: Identical TCR molecules sharing a barcode could underestimate highly expanded clone sizes.

The chain links TRBV29-1 to TRBJ2-7, with TRBD1 matching 8 bases. The sequenced material came from naive CD8+ T cells from blood, with Jurkat cell RNA spiked in. Described subset: FACS-sorted CD8+CD4-CCR7+CD45RA+ naive T cells. This sequence originates from a human donor in good health. Some libraries in this study had Jurkat cell RNA spiked in. The CDR3 nucleotides are TGCAGCGTTGGGACAGGGCTCTACGAGCAGTACTTC. This encodes CSVGTGLYEQYF.